By share, the clone carrying this T cell receptor beta chain counts as medium-sized. Researchers attached unique molecular identifiers to individual cDNA molecules. TCRdb re-called the 5' RACE reads with MiXCR, one entry per CDR3 protein. Of 25,000 to 35,000 distinct CDR3 sequences listed, under 6% are singletons. With 5 bases removed from V and 3 bases from J, the gap between germline ends came to 14 bases. The CDR3 contains 14 residues. Germline V lookup: CDR1 MNHEY, CDR2 SMNVEV (reference sequence). This record comes from a study of early T cells in non-severe SARS-CoV-2 infection. Sequences were obtained from whole blood. The receptor comes from an adult who was a healthcare worker with PCR-confirmed SARS-CoV-2 infection or an uninfected control (not recorded which). The rearrangement links TRBV27 to TRBJ2-7; D unclear. In nucleotides, the CDR3 is TGTGCCAGCAGTGCCTCCAGCACTCACTACGAGCAGTACTTC. Translation: CASSASSTHYEQYF.